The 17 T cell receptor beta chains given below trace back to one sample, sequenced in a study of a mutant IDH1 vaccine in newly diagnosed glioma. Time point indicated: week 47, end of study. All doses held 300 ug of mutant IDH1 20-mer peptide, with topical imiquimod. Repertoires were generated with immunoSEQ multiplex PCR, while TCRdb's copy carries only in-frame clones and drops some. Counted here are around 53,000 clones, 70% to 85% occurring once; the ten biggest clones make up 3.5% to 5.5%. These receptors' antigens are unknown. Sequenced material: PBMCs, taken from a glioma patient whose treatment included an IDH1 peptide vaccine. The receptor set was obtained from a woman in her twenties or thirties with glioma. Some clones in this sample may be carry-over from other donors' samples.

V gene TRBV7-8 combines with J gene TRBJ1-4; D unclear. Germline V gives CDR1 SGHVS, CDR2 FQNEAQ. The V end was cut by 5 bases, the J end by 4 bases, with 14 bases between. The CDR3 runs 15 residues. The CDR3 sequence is CASSQREGVNEKLFF. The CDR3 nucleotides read TGTGCCAGCAGCCAAAGGGAGGGTGTTAATGAAAAACTGTTTTTT.

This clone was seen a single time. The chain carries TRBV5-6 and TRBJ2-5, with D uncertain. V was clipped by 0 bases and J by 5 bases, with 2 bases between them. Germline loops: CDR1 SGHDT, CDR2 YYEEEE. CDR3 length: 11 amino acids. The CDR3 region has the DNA TGTGCCAGCAGCTTGGTTGAGACCCAGTACTTC. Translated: CASSLVETQYF.

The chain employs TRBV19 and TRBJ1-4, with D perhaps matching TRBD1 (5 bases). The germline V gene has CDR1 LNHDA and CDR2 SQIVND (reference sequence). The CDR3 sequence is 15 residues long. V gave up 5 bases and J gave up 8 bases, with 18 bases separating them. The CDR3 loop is CASSVSGYVQEKLFF. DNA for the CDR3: TGTGCCAGTAGTGTATCAGGGTACGTGCAGGAAAAACTGTTTTTT. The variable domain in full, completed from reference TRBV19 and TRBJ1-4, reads DGGITQSPKYLFRKEGQNVTLSCEQNLNHDAMYWYRQDPGQGLRLIYYSQIVNDFQKGDIAEGYSVSREKKESFPLTVTSAQKNPTAFYLCASSVSGYVQEKLFFGSGTQLSVL.

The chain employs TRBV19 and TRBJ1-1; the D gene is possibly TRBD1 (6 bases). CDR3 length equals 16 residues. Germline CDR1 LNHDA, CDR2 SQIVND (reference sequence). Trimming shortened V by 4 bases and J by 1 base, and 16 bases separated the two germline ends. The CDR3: CASSTLSGGPNTEAFF. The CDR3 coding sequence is TGTGCCAGTAGTACCCTCTCGGGGGGGCCGAACACTGAAGCTTTCTTT.

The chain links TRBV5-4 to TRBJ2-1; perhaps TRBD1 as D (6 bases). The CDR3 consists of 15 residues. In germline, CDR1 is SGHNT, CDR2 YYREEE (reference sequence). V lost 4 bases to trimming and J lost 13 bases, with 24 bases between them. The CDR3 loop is CASSPAGRGKTLQFF. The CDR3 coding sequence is TGTGCCAGCAGCCCTGCCGGTAGGGGGAAGACCCTACAGTTCTTC.

DNA of the CDR3: TGCGCCAGCAGTGTCCGCGGGAGTATCTCAGATACGCAGTATTTT. Its translation: CASSVRGSISDTQYF. The chain carries TRBV10-2 and TRBJ2-3; TRBD2 aligns across 7 bases. The trim removed 4 bases at V and 4 bases at J, leaving 8 bases unmatched. This CDR3 region has 15 residues. Germline CDR1 reads WSHSY; CDR2 reads SAAADI.

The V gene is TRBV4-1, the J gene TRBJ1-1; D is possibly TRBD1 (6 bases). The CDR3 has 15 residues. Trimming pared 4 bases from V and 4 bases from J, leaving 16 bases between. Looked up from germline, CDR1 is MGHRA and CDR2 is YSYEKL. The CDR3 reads CASSRQQGPTTEAFF. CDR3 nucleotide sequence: TGCGCCAGCAGCCGACAGCAGGGGCCGACCACTGAAGCTTTCTTT.

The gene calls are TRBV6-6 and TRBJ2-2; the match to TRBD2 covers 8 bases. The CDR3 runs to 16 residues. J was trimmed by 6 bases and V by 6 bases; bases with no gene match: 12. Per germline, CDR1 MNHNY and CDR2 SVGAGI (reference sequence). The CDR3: CASSYGVGRDSGELFF. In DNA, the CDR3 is TGTGCCAGCAGCTATGGTGTCGGGAGGGATTCCGGGGAGCTGTTTTTT.

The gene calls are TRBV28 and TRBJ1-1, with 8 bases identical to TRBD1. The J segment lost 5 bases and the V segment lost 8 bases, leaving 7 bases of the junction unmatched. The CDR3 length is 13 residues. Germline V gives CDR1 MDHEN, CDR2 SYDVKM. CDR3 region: CASPDRAGTEAFF. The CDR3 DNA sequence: TGTGCCAGCCCGGACAGGGCTGGGACTGAAGCTTTCTTT.

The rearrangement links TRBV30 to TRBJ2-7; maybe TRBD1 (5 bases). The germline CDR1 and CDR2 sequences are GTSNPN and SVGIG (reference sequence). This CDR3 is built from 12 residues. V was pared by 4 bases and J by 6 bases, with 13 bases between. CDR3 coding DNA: TGTGCCTGGACTCCGACAGCAAGCGAGCAGTACTTC. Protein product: CAWTPTASEQYF.

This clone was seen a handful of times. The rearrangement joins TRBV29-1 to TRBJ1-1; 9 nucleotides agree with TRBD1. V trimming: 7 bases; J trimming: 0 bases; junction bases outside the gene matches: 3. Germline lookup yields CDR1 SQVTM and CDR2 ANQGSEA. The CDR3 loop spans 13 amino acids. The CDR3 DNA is TGCAGCGGGGGACAGGGAATGAACACTGAAGCTTTCTTT. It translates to CSGGQGMNTEAFF.

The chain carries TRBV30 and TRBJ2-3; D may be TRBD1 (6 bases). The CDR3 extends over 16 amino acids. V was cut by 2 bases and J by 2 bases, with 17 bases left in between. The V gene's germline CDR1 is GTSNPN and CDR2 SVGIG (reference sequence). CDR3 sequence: CAWSRLGRGVTDTQYF. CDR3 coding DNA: TGTGCCTGGAGTCGCCTTGGCAGGGGTGTCACAGATACGCAGTATTTT.

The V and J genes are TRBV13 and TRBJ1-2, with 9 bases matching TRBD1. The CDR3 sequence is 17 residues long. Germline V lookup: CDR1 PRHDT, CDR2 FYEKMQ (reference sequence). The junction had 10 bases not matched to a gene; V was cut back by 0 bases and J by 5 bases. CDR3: CASSLGTGGGSGYGYTF. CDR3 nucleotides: TGTGCCAGCAGCTTAGGAACAGGGGGCGGTTCCGGATATGGCTACACCTTC. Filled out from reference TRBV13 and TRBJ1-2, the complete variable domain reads AAGVIQSPRHLIKEKRETATLKCYPIPRHDTVYWYQQGPGQDPQFLISFYEKMQSDKGSIPDRFSAQQFSDYHSELNMSSLELGDSALYFCASSLGTGGGSGYGYTFGSGTRLTVV.

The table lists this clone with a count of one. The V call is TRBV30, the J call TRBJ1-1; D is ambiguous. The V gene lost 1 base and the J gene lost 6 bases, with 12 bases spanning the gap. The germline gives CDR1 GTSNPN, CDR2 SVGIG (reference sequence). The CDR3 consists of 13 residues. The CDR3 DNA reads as TGTGCCTGGAGTGCCTGGAGACGGTCTGAAGCTTTCTTT. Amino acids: CAWSAWRRSEAFF.

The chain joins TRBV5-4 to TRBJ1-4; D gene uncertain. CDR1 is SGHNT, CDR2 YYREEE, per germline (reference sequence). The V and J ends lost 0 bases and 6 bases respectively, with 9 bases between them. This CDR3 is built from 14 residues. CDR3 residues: CASSLAGQDEKLFF. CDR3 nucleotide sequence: TGTGCCAGCAGCTTGGCAGGCCAGGATGAAAAACTGTTTTTT.

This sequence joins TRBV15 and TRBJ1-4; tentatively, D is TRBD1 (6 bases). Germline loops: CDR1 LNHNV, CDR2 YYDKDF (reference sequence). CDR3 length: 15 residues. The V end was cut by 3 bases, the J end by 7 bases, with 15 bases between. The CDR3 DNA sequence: TGTGCCACCAGCAGGGAACAGGGATTCACTGAAAAACTGTTTTTT. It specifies CATSREQGFTEKLFF.

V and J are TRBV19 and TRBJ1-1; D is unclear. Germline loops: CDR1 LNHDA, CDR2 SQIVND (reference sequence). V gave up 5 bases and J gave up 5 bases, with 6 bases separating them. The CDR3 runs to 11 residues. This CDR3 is CASSLGTEAFF. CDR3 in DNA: TGTGCCAGTAGTCTAGGGACTGAAGCTTTCTTT.